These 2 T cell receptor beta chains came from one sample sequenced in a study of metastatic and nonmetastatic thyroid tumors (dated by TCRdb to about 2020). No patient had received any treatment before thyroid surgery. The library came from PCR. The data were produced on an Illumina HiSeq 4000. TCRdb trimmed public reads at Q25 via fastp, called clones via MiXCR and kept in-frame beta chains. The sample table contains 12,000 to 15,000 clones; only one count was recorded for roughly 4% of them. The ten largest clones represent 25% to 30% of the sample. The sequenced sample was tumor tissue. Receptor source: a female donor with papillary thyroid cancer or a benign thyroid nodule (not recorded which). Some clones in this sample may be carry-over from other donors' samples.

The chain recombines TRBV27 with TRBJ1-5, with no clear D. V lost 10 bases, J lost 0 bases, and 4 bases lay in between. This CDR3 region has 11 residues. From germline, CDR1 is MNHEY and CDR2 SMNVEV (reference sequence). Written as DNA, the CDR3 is TGTGCCACCCGTAGCAATCAGCCCCAGCATTTT. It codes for CATRSNQPQHF.

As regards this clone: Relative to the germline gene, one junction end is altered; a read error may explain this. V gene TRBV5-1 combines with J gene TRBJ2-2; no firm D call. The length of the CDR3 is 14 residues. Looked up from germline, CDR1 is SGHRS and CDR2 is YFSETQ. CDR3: CANSLAPNTGELFF. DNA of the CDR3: TGCGCCAACAGCTTGGCGCCAAACACCGGGGAGCTGTTTTTT.